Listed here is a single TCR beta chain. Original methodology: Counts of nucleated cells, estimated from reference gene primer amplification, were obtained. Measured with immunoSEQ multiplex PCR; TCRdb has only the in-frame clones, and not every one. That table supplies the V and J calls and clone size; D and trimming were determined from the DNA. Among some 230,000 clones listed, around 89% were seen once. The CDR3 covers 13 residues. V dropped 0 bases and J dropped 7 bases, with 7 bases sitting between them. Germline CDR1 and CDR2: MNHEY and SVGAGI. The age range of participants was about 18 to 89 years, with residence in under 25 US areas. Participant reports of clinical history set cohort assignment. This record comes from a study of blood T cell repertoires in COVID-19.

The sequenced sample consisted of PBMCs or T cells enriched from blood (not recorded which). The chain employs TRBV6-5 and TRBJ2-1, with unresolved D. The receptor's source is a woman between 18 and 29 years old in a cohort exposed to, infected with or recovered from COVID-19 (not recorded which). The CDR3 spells CASSYSSGNEQFF. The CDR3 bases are TGTGCCAGCAGTTACTCTTCGGGTAATGAGCAGTTCTTC.